This is a list of T cell receptor beta chains from one sample in a study of blood T cells in healthy people across ages. TCRdb reprocessed the 5' RACE reads via MiXCR and lists one record per CDR3 protein. The table lists 1.8 million or so distinct CDR3 sequences, more than 35% of them singletons, with more than 20% in the top ten. Material for sequencing was blood. These receptors were collected from a human donor in good health. Both conserved end residues are part of each CDR3. The order of the fields is clone size, D gene, V gene, J gene, CDR3 protein, CDR3 DNA. A D gene is named only where the DNA matches it firmly. Size values are once, few and many counts, or a class for expanded clones, and some rows have none.

clone_size: -; d_call: -; v_call: TRBV7-2; j_call: TRBJ2-3; cdr3_aa: CASSLVGGLGPDTQYF; cdr3_nt: TGTGCCAGCAGCTTAGTCGGGGGGCTCGGACCAGATACGCAGTATTTT
clone_size: once; d_call: TRBD2; v_call: TRBV9; j_call: TRBJ2-1; cdr3_aa: CASSAPGRGGYNEQFF; cdr3_nt: TGTGCCAGCAGCGCCCCGGGGCGGGGGGGCTACAATGAGCAGTTCTTC
clone_size: few; d_call: TRBD1; v_call: TRBV4-3; j_call: TRBJ2-6; cdr3_aa: CASSQDRVTGFAGANVLTF; cdr3_nt: TGCGCCAGCAGCCAGGATCGAGTGACAGGGTTTGCTGGGGCCAACGTCCTGACTTTC
clone_size: few; d_call: TRBD1; v_call: TRBV15; j_call: TRBJ2-5; cdr3_aa: CATRDTGALETQYF; cdr3_nt: TGTGCCACCAGGGACACAGGGGCACTGGAGACCCAGTACTTC
clone_size: -; d_call: TRBD2; v_call: TRBV28; j_call: TRBJ2-5; cdr3_aa: CASSYSPQRGQYF; cdr3_nt: TGTGCCAGCAGTTACTCCCCCCAGCGGGGCCAGTACTTC
clone_size: few; d_call: -; v_call: TRBV20-1; j_call: TRBJ1-6; cdr3_aa: CSARPGSYNSPLHF; cdr3_nt: TGCAGTGCCCGCCCCGGCTCCTATAATTCACCCCTCCACTTT
clone_size: -; d_call: TRBD2; v_call: TRBV5-1; j_call: TRBJ2-5; cdr3_aa: CASSALPTKTSGGRGETQYF; cdr3_nt: TGCGCCAGCAGCGCCTTGCCGACTAAAACTAGCGGGGGACGGGGAGAGACCCAGTACTTC
clone_size: few; d_call: TRBD1; v_call: TRBV4-3; j_call: TRBJ2-1; cdr3_aa: CASSQGRMGQGWYNEQFF; cdr3_nt: TGCGCCAGCAGCCAAGGGCGGATGGGACAGGGGTGGTACAATGAGCAGTTCTTC
clone_size: -; d_call: -; v_call: TRBV7-9; j_call: TRBJ1-2; cdr3_aa: CASSPDRTSYGYTF; cdr3_nt: TGTGCCAGCAGCCCAGATAGGACAAGCTATGGCTACACCTTC
clone_size: -; d_call: -; v_call: TRBV6-5; j_call: TRBJ2-5; cdr3_aa: CASSYSNFETQYF; cdr3_nt: TGTGCCAGCAGTTACTCTAACTTTGAGACCCAGTACTTC
clone_size: -; d_call: -; v_call: TRBV12-3/TRBV12-4; j_call: TRBJ2-7; cdr3_aa: CASSVLNTGHATYEQYF; cdr3_nt: TGTGCCAGCAGTGTCCTAAACACAGGACACGCGACCTACGAGCAGTACTTC
clone_size: -; d_call: -; v_call: TRBV6-5; j_call: TRBJ2-3; cdr3_aa: CASSYSRPDTDTQYF; cdr3_nt: TGTGCCAGCAGTTACTCCCGACCCGACACAGATACGCAGTATTTT
clone_size: many; d_call: -; v_call: TRBV12-3/TRBV12-4; j_call: TRBJ2-3; cdr3_aa: CASSLYEPSSTDTQYF; cdr3_nt: TGTGCCAGCAGTTTATACGAACCTTCTAGCACAGATACGCAGTATTTT
clone_size: -; d_call: TRBD1; v_call: TRBV10-3; j_call: TRBJ2-7; cdr3_aa: CAISDRQGMGEQYF; cdr3_nt: TGTGCCATCAGTGACCGACAGGGCATGGGCGAGCAGTACTTC
clone_size: few; d_call: -; v_call: TRBV7-9; j_call: TRBJ2-6; cdr3_aa: CASSPAVRSGANVLTF; cdr3_nt: TGTGCCAGCAGTCCTGCGGTGCGATCTGGGGCCAACGTCCTGACTTTC
clone_size: -; d_call: TRBD1; v_call: TRBV27; j_call: TRBJ1-1; cdr3_aa: CASKYRGGRTEAFF; cdr3_nt: TGTGCCAGCAAGTACAGGGGAGGGAGGACTGAAGCTTTCTTT
clone_size: few; d_call: TRBD2; v_call: TRBV12-3/TRBV12-4; j_call: TRBJ2-7; cdr3_aa: CASSSGWGGSYEQYF; cdr3_nt: TGTGCCAGCAGTTCCGGTTGGGGGGGATCCTACGAGCAGTACTTC
clone_size: -; d_call: -; v_call: TRBV7-2; j_call: TRBJ2-1; cdr3_aa: CASSPPGTEQFF; cdr3_nt: TGTGCCAGCAGCCCCCCCGGGACAGAGCAGTTCTTC
clone_size: few; d_call: TRBD2; v_call: TRBV7-2; j_call: TRBJ2-7; cdr3_aa: CASSSNGRGSYEQYF; cdr3_nt: TGTGCCAGCAGCTCGAATGGGAGGGGATCCTACGAGCAGTACTTC
clone_size: few; d_call: -; v_call: TRBV7-2; j_call: TRBJ2-6; cdr3_aa: CASSPRQVAYITSGANVLTF; cdr3_nt: TGTGCCAGCAGCCCCCGACAGGTCGCCTACATCACCTCTGGGGCCAACGTCCTGACTTTC
clone_size: -; d_call: -; v_call: TRBV4-3; j_call: TRBJ1-1; cdr3_aa: CASSQGWSTEAFF; cdr3_nt: TGCGCCAGCAGCCAAGGTTGGAGCACTGAAGCTTTCTTT
clone_size: -; d_call: -; v_call: TRBV30; j_call: TRBJ2-7; cdr3_aa: CAWSGEGLYEQYF; cdr3_nt: TGTGCCTGGAGTGGGGAAGGCCTCTACGAGCAGTACTTC
clone_size: few; d_call: -; v_call: TRBV10-3; j_call: TRBJ1-2; cdr3_aa: CAIRGEGDGYTF; cdr3_nt: TGTGCCATCAGGGGTGAGGGGGATGGCTACACCTTC
clone_size: -; d_call: TRBD2; v_call: TRBV5-1; j_call: TRBJ2-5; cdr3_aa: CASSLDGGGRQETQYF; cdr3_nt: TGCGCCAGCAGCTTGGATGGCGGGGGGCGACAAGAGACCCAGTACTTC
clone_size: -; d_call: -; v_call: TRBV27; j_call: TRBJ2-3; cdr3_aa: CASSLWGGGPTDTQYF; cdr3_nt: TGTGCCAGCAGTTTATGGGGCGGTGGACCCACAGATACGCAGTATTTT
clone_size: few; d_call: TRBD1; v_call: TRBV28; j_call: TRBJ1-4; cdr3_aa: CASSLFTTGATNEKLFF; cdr3_nt: TGTGCCAGCAGTTTATTCACTACAGGGGCAACTAATGAAAAACTGTTTTTT
clone_size: -; d_call: -; v_call: TRBV12-3/TRBV12-4; j_call: TRBJ2-7; cdr3_aa: CATGRNGGEQYF; cdr3_nt: TGTGCCACAGGCCGGAACGGGGGCGAGCAGTACTTC
clone_size: -; d_call: -; v_call: TRBV20-1; j_call: TRBJ2-5; cdr3_aa: CSATKWAETQYF; cdr3_nt: TGCAGTGCTACGAAATGGGCAGAGACCCAGTACTTC
clone_size: -; d_call: -; v_call: TRBV29-1; j_call: TRBJ1-4; cdr3_aa: CSVSLGLRNEKLFF; cdr3_nt: TGCAGCGTTTCACTGGGACTCCGTAATGAAAAACTGTTTTTT
clone_size: once; d_call: -; v_call: TRBV5-1; j_call: TRBJ2-3; cdr3_aa: CASSLGLSVYPADTQYF; cdr3_nt: TGCGCCAGCAGCTTAGGGTTGTCAGTATATCCTGCAGATACGCAGTATTTT
clone_size: -; d_call: TRBD2; v_call: TRBV5-1; j_call: TRBJ2-3; cdr3_aa: CASSPGLAEYTRYF; cdr3_nt: TGCGCCAGCAGCCCGGGACTAGCAGAATATACGCGGTATTTT
clone_size: -; d_call: TRBD2; v_call: TRBV7-9; j_call: TRBJ2-1; cdr3_aa: CASSISGGGSYNEQFF; cdr3_nt: TGTGCCAGCAGCATTAGCGGGGGGGGATCCTACAATGAGCAGTTCTTC
clone_size: many; d_call: TRBD2; v_call: TRBV29-1; j_call: TRBJ2-1; cdr3_aa: CSLTRGTNNEQFF; cdr3_nt: TGCAGTTTGACTCGCGGGACTAACAATGAGCAGTTCTTC
clone_size: -; d_call: TRBD1; v_call: TRBV25-1; j_call: TRBJ1-2; cdr3_aa: CASSEAGQGVQGYTF; cdr3_nt: TGTGCCAGCAGTGAAGCGGGACAGGGTGTCCAGGGCTACACCTTC
clone_size: -; d_call: -; v_call: TRBV7-7; j_call: TRBJ2-2; cdr3_aa: CASSLSSGGHGELFF; cdr3_nt: TGTGCCAGCAGCTTATCGTCTGGGGGCCACGGGGAGCTGTTTTTT
clone_size: -; d_call: -; v_call: TRBV4-1; j_call: TRBJ2-1; cdr3_aa: CASSQGPEDEQFF; cdr3_nt: TGCGCCAGCAGCCAAGGGCCGGAGGATGAGCAGTTCTTC
clone_size: few; d_call: TRBD2; v_call: TRBV7-2; j_call: TRBJ2-5; cdr3_aa: CASSFSGGSEETQYF; cdr3_nt: TGTGCCAGCAGCTTTAGCGGGGGGTCGGAAGAGACCCAGTACTTC
clone_size: -; d_call: TRBD2; v_call: TRBV28; j_call: TRBJ2-1; cdr3_aa: CASSGSGGAGEQFF; cdr3_nt: TGTGCCAGCAGCGGGAGCGGGGGGGCAGGCGAGCAGTTCTTC
clone_size: -; d_call: -; v_call: TRBV12-3/TRBV12-4; j_call: TRBJ1-1; cdr3_aa: CASSPSSRGFSSEAFF; cdr3_nt: TGTGCCAGCAGCCCTTCCTCCAGGGGCTTTAGTTCTGAAGCTTTCTTT
clone_size: -; d_call: -; v_call: TRBV11-2; j_call: TRBJ2-1; cdr3_aa: CASSLVVKPHPYNEQFF; cdr3_nt: TGTGCCAGCAGCTTAGTTGTAAAGCCTCACCCCTACAATGAGCAGTTCTTC
clone_size: few; d_call: -; v_call: TRBV11-2; j_call: TRBJ2-7; cdr3_aa: CASSLADVWYYEQYF; cdr3_nt: TGTGCCAGCAGCTTAGCGGACGTTTGGTACTACGAGCAGTACTTC
clone_size: -; d_call: TRBD2; v_call: TRBV27; j_call: TRBJ2-5; cdr3_aa: CAGSQRRGGETQYF; cdr3_nt: TGTGCCGGCAGTCAGCGGAGGGGAGGGGAGACCCAGTACTTC
clone_size: -; d_call: -; v_call: TRBV7-9; j_call: TRBJ1-5; cdr3_aa: CASSLGAGRVHQPQHF; cdr3_nt: TGTGCCAGCAGCTTGGGGGCAGGGCGAGTTCATCAGCCCCAGCATTTT
clone_size: few; d_call: -; v_call: TRBV28; j_call: TRBJ2-7; cdr3_aa: CASSGDLSTDEQYF; cdr3_nt: TGTGCCAGCAGTGGGGACCTATCCACGGACGAGCAGTACTTC
clone_size: -; d_call: -; v_call: TRBV4-1; j_call: TRBJ2-5; cdr3_aa: CASSQLGTAEAQYF; cdr3_nt: TGCGCCAGCAGCCAACTGGGAACTGCGGAGGCCCAGTACTTC